The present TCR beta chain was sequenced within a study of cytomegalovirus exposure and HLA in healthy donors. PCR involved 60 Vbeta and 13 Jbeta primers. The assay was immunoSEQ multiplex PCR, and TCRdb's table has in-frame clones only and misses some. The sample includes roughly 240,000 clones, around 80% of them seen just once. The ends were cut back, 3 bases at V and 0 bases at J, with 7 bases in the middle. CDR1 is MRHNA and CDR2 is SNTAGT in the germline V gene. This CDR3 contains 14 residues. The source material was PBMCs. The V call is TRBV6-4, the J call TRBJ2-3, with unresolved D. The sequence came from a boy aged 5-17 years in good health and CMV-seronegative. This CDR3 reads CASSEDFSTDTQYF. The CDR3 coding sequence is TGTGCCAGCAGTGAAGACTTTAGCACAGATACGCAGTATTTT.